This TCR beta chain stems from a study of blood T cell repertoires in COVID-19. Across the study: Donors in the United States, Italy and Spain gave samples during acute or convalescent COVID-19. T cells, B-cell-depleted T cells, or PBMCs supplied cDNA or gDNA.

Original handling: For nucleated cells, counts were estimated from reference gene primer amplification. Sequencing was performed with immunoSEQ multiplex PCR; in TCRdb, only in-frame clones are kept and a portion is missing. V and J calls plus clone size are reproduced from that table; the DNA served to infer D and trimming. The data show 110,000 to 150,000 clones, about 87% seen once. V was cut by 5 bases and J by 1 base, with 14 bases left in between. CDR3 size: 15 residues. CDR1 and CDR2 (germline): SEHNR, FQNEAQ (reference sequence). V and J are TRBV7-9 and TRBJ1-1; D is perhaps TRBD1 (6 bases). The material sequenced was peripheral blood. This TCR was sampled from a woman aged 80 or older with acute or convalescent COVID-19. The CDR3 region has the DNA TGTGCCAGCAGCCGCCGGGACACAGAGAACACTGAAGCTTTCTTT. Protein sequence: CASSRRDTENTEAFF.